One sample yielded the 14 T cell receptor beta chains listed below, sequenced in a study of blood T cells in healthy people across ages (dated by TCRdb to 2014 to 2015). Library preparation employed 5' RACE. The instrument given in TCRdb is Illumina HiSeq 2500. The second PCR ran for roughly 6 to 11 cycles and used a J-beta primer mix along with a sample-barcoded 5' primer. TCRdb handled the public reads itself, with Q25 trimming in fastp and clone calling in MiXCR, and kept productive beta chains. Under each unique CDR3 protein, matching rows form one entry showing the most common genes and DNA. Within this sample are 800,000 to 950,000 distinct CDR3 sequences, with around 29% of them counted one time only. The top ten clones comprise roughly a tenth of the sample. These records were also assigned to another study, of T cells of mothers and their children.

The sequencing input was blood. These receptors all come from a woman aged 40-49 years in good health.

The CDR3: CASSPIGTSTDTQYF. The CDR3 DNA sequence: TGTGCCAGCAGTCCAATCGGTACTAGCACAGATACGCAGTATTTT. The chain combines TRBV27 with TRBJ2-3; D unresolved. Germline V gives CDR1 MNHEY, CDR2 SMNVEV (reference sequence). Trimming left V 5 bases short and J 0 bases short, with 12 bases between. The CDR3 sequence is 15 residues long.

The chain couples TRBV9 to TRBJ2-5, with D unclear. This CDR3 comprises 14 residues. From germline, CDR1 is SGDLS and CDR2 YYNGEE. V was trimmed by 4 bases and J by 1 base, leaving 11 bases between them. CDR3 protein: CASSLPEVQETQYF. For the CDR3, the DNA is TGTGCCAGCAGCCTTCCTGAAGTCCAAGAGACCCAGTACTTC.

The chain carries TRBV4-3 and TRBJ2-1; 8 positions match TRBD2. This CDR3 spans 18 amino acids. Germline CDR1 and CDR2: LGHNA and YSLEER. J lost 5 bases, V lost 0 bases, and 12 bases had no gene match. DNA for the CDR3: TGCGCCAGCAGCCAAGATCGGACGGGGGGGCCCTGGCACAATGAGCAGTTCTTC. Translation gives CASSQDRTGGPWHNEQFF.

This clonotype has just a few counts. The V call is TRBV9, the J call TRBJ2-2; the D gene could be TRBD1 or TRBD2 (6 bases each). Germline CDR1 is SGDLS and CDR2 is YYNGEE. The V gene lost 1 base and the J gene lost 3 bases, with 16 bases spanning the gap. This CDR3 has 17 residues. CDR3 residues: CASSVPRGGLDTGELFF. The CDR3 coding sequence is TGTGCCAGCAGCGTACCCCGAGGGGGGTTGGACACCGGGGAGCTGTTTTTT.

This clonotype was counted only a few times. The CDR3 sequence is CASSQGTGAETQYF. The DNA of the CDR3 is TGTGCCAGCAGCCAAGGAACTGGGGCCGAGACCCAGTACTTC. V usage is TRBV4-2 and J usage is TRBJ2-5, with TRBD1 as a possible D gene (5 bases). V shed 1 base and J shed 5 bases, with 11 bases lying between them. From germline, CDR1 is LGHNA and CDR2 YNFKEQ. The CDR3 contains 14 residues.

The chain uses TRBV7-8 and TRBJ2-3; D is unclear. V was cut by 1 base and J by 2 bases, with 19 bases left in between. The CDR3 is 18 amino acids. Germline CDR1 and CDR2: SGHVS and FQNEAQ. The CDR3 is CASSLGGGVRNPTDTQYF. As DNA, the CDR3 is TGTGCCAGCAGCTTAGGGGGTGGGGTACGGAATCCCACAGATACGCAGTATTTT. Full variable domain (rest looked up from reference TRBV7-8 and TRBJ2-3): GAGVSQSPRYKVAKRGQDVALRCDPISGHVSLFWYQQALGQGPEFLTYFQNEAQLDKSGLPSDRFFAERPEGSVSTLKIQRTQQEDSAVYLCASSLGGGVRNPTDTQYFGPGTRLTVL.

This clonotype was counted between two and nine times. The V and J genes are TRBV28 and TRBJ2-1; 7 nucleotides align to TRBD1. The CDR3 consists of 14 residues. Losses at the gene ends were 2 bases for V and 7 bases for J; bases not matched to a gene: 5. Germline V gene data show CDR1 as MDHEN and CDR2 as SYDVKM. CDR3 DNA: TGTGCCAGCAGTTTAAGGCCGGGACAGAATGAGCAGTTCTTC. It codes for CASSLRPGQNEQFF.

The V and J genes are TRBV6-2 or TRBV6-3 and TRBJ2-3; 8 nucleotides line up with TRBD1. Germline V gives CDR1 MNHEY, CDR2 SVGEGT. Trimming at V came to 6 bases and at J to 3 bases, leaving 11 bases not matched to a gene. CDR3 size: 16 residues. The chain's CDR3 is CASSQTPGTGTDTQYF. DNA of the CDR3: TGTGCCAGCAGCCAAACCCCGGGGACAGGTACAGATACGCAGTATTTT.

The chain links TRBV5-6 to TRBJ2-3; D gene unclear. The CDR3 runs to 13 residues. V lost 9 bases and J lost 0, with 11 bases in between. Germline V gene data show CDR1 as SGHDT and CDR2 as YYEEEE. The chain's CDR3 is CATSYSSTDTQYF. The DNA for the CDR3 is TGTGCCACCTCATATTCTAGCACAGATACGCAGTATTTT.

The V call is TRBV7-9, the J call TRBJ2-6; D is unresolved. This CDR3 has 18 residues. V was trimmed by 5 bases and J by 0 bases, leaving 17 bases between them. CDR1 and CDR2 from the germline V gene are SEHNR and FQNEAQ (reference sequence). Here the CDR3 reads CASSDEGPLSSGANVLTF. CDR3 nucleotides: TGTGCCAGCAGCGACGAAGGACCTCTGAGCTCTGGGGCCAACGTCCTGACTTTC.

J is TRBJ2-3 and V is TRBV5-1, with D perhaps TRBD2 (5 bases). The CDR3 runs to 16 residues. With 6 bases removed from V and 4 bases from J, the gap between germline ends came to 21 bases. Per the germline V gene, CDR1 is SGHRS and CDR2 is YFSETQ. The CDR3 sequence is CASTPSFGIGSDTQYF. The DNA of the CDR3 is TGCGCCAGCACCCCCTCTTTCGGGATCGGGTCAGATACGCAGTATTTT.

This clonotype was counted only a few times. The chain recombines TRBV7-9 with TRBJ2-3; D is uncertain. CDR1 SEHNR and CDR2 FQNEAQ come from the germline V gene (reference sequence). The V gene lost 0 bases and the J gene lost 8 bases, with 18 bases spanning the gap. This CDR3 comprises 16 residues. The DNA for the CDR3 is TGTGCCAGCAGCTTAGCGGGGTCTCCGAATGACGGTACGCAGTATTTT. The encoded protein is CASSLAGSPNDGTQYF.

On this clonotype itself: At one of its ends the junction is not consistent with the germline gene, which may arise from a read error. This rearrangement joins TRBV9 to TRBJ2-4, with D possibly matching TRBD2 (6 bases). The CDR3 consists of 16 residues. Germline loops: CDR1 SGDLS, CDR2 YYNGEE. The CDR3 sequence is CASNVSRVTSRREQYF. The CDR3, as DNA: TGTGCCAGCAACGTAAGCAGGGTAACCTCACGTCGGGAGCAGTACTTC.

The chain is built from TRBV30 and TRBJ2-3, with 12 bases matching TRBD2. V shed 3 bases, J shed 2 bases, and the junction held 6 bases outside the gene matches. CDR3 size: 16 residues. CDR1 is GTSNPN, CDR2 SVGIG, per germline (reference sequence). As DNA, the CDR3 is TGTGCCTGGAGACGAGGACTAGCGGGGATCACAGATACGCAGTATTTT. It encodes CAWRRGLAGITDTQYF.